What follows are 17 T cell receptor beta chains derived from one specimen sequenced in a study of T cells in Graves' hyperthyroidism and ophthalmopathy. The TCR beta CDR3 regions underwent amplification using RNA transcripts as the source. The HTBI primer set served for first-round RT-PCR of the TCR CDR3. TCRdb passed the multiplex PCR reads through MiXCR, listing each CDR3 protein once. The repertoire holds hundreds of thousands of distinct CDR3 sequences, with 45% as singletons. The sequenced material came from peripheral blood or thyroid tissue (not recorded which). These receptors all stem from an adult man with Graves' disease, either hyperthyroidism or ophthalmopathy (not recorded which).

This rearrangement joins TRBV7-8 to TRBJ2-5; D is uncertain. The CDR3 runs 16 residues. V was shortened by 1 base and J by 4 bases, with 16 bases between the two germline ends. Germline loops: CDR1 SGHVS, CDR2 FQNEAQ. Here the CDR3 DNA reads TGTGCCAGCAGCTTAGAGTCTTCTGAAGCTTTAGAGACCCAGTACTTC. It encodes CASSLESSEALETQYF.

Concerning this clonotype itself: A read error may account for a junction end that differs from germline. The J gene is TRBJ1-2, the V gene TRBV10-3; the D gene is possibly TRBD1 (6 bases). The CDR3 runs to 15 residues. Germline-derived CDR1 and CDR2 are ENHRY and SYGVKD. CDR3 nucleotide sequence: TGTGCCAGCAGTTATAGGATGGCAGGGGCCTATGGCTACACCTTC. It codes for CASSYRMAGAYGYTF.

In regard to this clonotype: A much larger clone sits a single nucleotide away, making a read error possible. This chain connects TRBV24-1 to TRBJ1-5; D unclear. The V gene's germline CDR1 is KGHDR and CDR2 SFDVKD. V was shortened by 6 bases and J by 3 bases, with 14 bases between the two germline ends. The CDR3 sequence is 15 residues long. The CDR3 DNA sequence: TGTGCCACCAGTAATGGAAGATTACACAATCAGCCCCAGCATTTT. This codes for CATSNGRLHNQPQHF.

This clonotype was counted many times. The chain uses TRBV6-6 and TRBJ1-6, with D possibly being TRBD1 (6 bases). Trimming removed 6 bases at V and 7 bases at J, with 13 bases between. This CDR3 has 14 amino acids. Per germline, CDR1 MNHNY and CDR2 SVGAGI (reference sequence). CDR3 DNA sequence: TGTGCCAGCAGCAGGGGACCGTTAAATTCACCCCTCCACTTT. Residues: CASSRGPLNSPLHF.

Comment on this clonotype: This sequence may be a read error, since a much larger clone differs from it by one base. V gene TRBV2 combines with J gene TRBJ1-5; 9 bases map to TRBD1. This CDR3 is built from 15 residues. The germline V gene has CDR1 SNHLY and CDR2 FYNNEI. CDR3 bases: TGTGCCGGCAGGGGACAGGGAGTTAGCAATCAGCCCCAGCATTTT. The encoded protein is CAGRGQGVSNQPQHF.

This clonotype was seen ten or more times. The rearrangement links TRBV15 to TRBJ2-5; 10 nucleotides agree with TRBD2. Germline loops: CDR1 LNHNV, CDR2 YYDKDF (reference sequence). V shed 0 bases, J shed 1 base, and the junction held 2 bases outside the gene matches. CDR3 length: 16 amino acids. CDR3 coding DNA: TGTGCCACCAGCAGAGATCTAGCGGGGGCCCAAGAGACCCAGTACTTC. It translates to CATSRDLAGAQETQYF. The variable domain in full, completed from reference TRBV15 and TRBJ2-5, reads DAMVIQNPRYQVTQFGKPVTLSCSQTLNHNVMYWYQQKSSQAPKLLFHYYDKDFNNEADTPDNFQSRRPNTSFCFLDIRSPGLGDTAMYLCATSRDLAGAQETQYFGPGTRLLVL.

Worth noting for this clonotype: This sequence may be a read error, since a much larger clone differs from it by one base. This chain connects TRBV2 to TRBJ1-2; D possibly corresponds to TRBD1 (6 bases). CDR3 length: 14 residues. The ends were cut back, 2 bases at V and 7 bases at J, with 14 bases in the middle. Germline V gives CDR1 SNHLY, CDR2 FYNNEI. CDR3 bases: TGTGCCAGCAGTGAACGGGGGGCGCGGAGTGGCTACACCTTC. It is translated as CASSERGARSGYTF.

This clonotype was counted at least ten times. J is TRBJ2-5 and V is TRBV20-1; D not resolved. This CDR3 has 11 residues. Trimming stripped 6 bases from V and 5 bases from J, with 10 bases between. The germline V gene encodes CDR1 DFQATT and CDR2 SNEGSKA (reference sequence). Here the CDR3 DNA reads TGCAGTGCCAAGCCCCGGGAGACCCAGTACTTC. As protein: CSAKPRETQYF.

With respect to this clonotype: At one end, the junction sequence differs from germline, possibly due to a read error. V usage is TRBV20-1 and J usage is TRBJ1-1, with D possibly matching TRBD1 (5 bases). There are 15 residues in the CDR3. The germline CDR1 and CDR2 sequences are DFQATT and SNEGSKA (reference sequence). The CDR3 region is CSVRKPGVSVTEAFF. CDR3 coding DNA: TGCAGTGTTAGAAAACCGGGGGTTTCTGTCACTGAAGCTTTCTTT.

This clonotype was detected many times. This chain connects TRBV5-1 to TRBJ1-1; no definite D call. Between the trimmed V and J ends, which lost 1 base and 1 base, there was a span of 8 bases. CDR1 and CDR2 from the germline V gene are SGHRS and YFSETQ. The CDR3 is 14 amino acids. The DNA for the CDR3 is TGCGCCAGCAGCTTGCGTCCAGGGAACACTGAAGCTTTCTTT. It specifies CASSLRPGNTEAFF.

This clonotype was counted many times. This chain joins TRBV29-1 and TRBJ2-7; 7 nucleotides align to TRBD1. Per germline, CDR1 SQVTM and CDR2 ANQGSEA. The CDR3 has 16 residues. After removal of 1 base from V and 2 bases from J, the junction contained 11 bases not matched to a gene. CDR3 residues: CSVEARGSKGPYEQYF. For the CDR3, the DNA is TGCAGCGTTGAAGCCAGGGGGTCTAAAGGTCCCTACGAGCAGTACTTC.

This clonotype was counted ten times or more. This sequence joins TRBV10-3 and TRBJ1-2; weak D call: TRBD1 (6 bases). V lost 7 bases to trimming and J lost 3 bases, with 18 bases between them. The CDR3 consists of 15 residues. Germline values: CDR1 ENHRY, CDR2 SYGVKD. CDR3: CAITRTVGGDYGYTF. In DNA form, the CDR3 reads TGTGCCATCACCAGGACAGTTGGGGGGGACTATGGCTACACCTTC.

The chain links TRBV7-2 to TRBJ1-6, with D maybe TRBD1 (6 bases). V shed 3 bases and J shed 7 bases, with 13 bases lying between them. Germline V gene sequence: CDR1 SGHTA, CDR2 FQGNSA. The CDR3 sequence is 15 residues long. The CDR3 is CASSLAGTQNSPLHF. CDR3 bases: TGTGCCAGCAGCTTGGCCGGGACACAGAATTCACCCCTCCACTTT.

The V call is TRBV2, the J call TRBJ1-5; the D gene is possibly TRBD1 (6 bases). From germline, CDR1 is SNHLY and CDR2 FYNNEI. This CDR3 has 14 residues. Trimming stripped 7 bases from V and 7 bases from J, with 17 bases between. The CDR3 region is CASTPGRGRQPQHF. CDR3 DNA sequence: TGTGCCAGCACCCCCGGCAGGGGTAGGCAGCCCCAGCATTTT. Looking up the rest from reference TRBV2 and TRBJ1-5 gives the full variable domain: EPEVTQTPSHQVTQMGQEVILRCVPISNHLYFYWYRQILGQKVEFLVSFYNNEISEKSEIFDDQFSVERPDGSNFTLKIRSTKLEDSAMYFCASTPGRGRQPQHFGDGTRLSIL.

Concerning this clonotype: At one end, the junction sequence differs from germline, possibly due to a read error. The chain is built from TRBV9 and TRBJ1-2, with D unresolved. This CDR3 region has 15 residues. Germline CDR1 is SGDLS and CDR2 is YYNGEE. The CDR3 loop is CVSSAWLSVSYGYTF. The DNA of the CDR3 is TGTGTCAGCAGCGCCTGGTTGTCAGTGAGTTATGGCTACACCTTC. The full variable domain, its missing parts supplied by reference TRBV9 and TRBJ1-2, is DSGVTQTPKHLITATGQRVTLRCSPRSGDLSVYWYQQSLDQGLQFLIQYYNGEERAKGNILERFSAQQFPDLHSELNLSSLELGDSALYFCVSSAWLSVSYGYTFGSGTRLTVV.

This clonotype was counted ten times or more. This sequence joins TRBV20-1 and TRBJ1-1, with D perhaps matching TRBD1 (5 bases). CDR3 length: 11 residues. CDR1 is DFQATT and CDR2 is SNEGSKA in the germline V gene (reference sequence). The V end was cut by 1 base, the J end by 6 bases, with 6 bases between. The CDR3 DNA reads as TGCAGTGCTAGAGTGGGGGCTGAAGCTTTCTTT. It specifies CSARVGAEAFF.

This chain uses TRBV7-9 with TRBJ1-4, with D possibly being TRBD1 (6 bases). V lost 6 bases to trimming and J lost 3 bases, with 14 bases between them. The CDR3 is 15 amino acids. Germline-derived CDR1 and CDR2 are SEHNR and FQNEAQ (reference sequence). CDR3 amino acids: CASSFRKGANEKLFF. Written as DNA, the CDR3 is TGTGCCAGCAGTTTCCGGAAGGGGGCTAATGAAAAACTGTTTTTT.